The present TCR beta chain was sequenced within a study of blood T cells in healthy people across ages. The CDR3 runs to 15 residues. The V gene end was trimmed by 3 bases and the J gene end by 6 bases; junction bases not matched to a gene: 6. Germline V CDR1 and CDR2: SNHLY, FYNNEI. Together with a sample-barcoded 5' primer, a J-beta primer mix was included in a second PCR lasting about 7 to 11 cycles. MiXCR, run by TCRdb on the 5' RACE reads, gives a single entry per CDR3 protein. Of about 800,000 distinct CDR3 sequences listed, around 25% are singletons. Study-wide points: The fall in TCR beta diversity per million T cells was roughly linear with age.

With respect to this clonotype: Its antigen is not known.

The data also belong to a second study, concerning T cells of mothers and their children.

V is TRBV2 and J is TRBJ2-2; TRBD2 agrees at 8 bases. This clonotype originated in a boy younger than 18 in good health. Sequenced sample: blood. CDR3 bases: TGTGCCAGCAGTGACGCCTCGGGAGGGGCCGGGGAGCTGTTTTTT. Residues: CASSDASGGAGELFF.